This T cell receptor beta chain came from a study of cytomegalovirus exposure and HLA in healthy donors. The V gene's germline CDR1 is SGHTA and CDR2 FQGNSA. The CDR3 consists of 16 residues. V lost 1 base and J lost 6; bases outside the gene matches: 6. Notes on this clone: The antigen remains unidentified.

The PCR contained 60 Vbeta and 13 Jbeta primers. Sequencing was performed with immunoSEQ multiplex PCR; in TCRdb, only in-frame clones are kept and a portion is missing. The data contain some 150,000 clones, around 73% of them singletons. Study outcomes and limitations: A later analysis showed TCR association rates differing by HLA locus, peaking at DRB1 and lowest at HLA-C.

The receptor was isolated from a human donor in good health. Sequencing was done on a sample of PBMCs. This chain uses TRBV7-2 with TRBJ2-1; TRBD2 matches 10 bases. The CDR3 reads CASSLVWASGSNEQFF. As DNA, the CDR3 is TGTGCCAGCAGCTTAGTTTGGGCTAGCGGGAGCAATGAGCAGTTCTTC.